This T cell receptor (beta chain) came from a study of blood T cell repertoires in COVID-19. As for the study in general: COVID-19 samples from acute and convalescent phases originated in the United States, Italy and Spain.

In the authors' methods: Estimates of nucleated cell counts were drawn from the amplification of reference gene primers. Repertoires were generated with immunoSEQ multiplex PCR, while TCRdb's copy carries only in-frame clones and drops some. The V and J calls and the clone size are those of that table, but D and trimming were determined from the DNA. The table has fewer than 200,000 clones, approximately 86% seen once. The CDR3 length is 15 residues. V shed 5 bases, J shed 0 bases, and the junction held 4 bases outside the gene matches. Germline V gives CDR1 SGHTA, CDR2 FQGNSA. The specimen was peripheral blood. The chain combines TRBV7-2 with TRBJ1-3; 7 bases align to TRBD1. This sequence originates from a man aged 60 to 75 who had recovered from COVID-19. The CDR3 nucleotides read TGTGCCAGCAGCGAACGGGACAGCTCTGGAAACACCATATATTTT. Translated: CASSERDSSGNTIYF.